This section outlines one TCR beta chain sequence together with its context. The source of the sample is a study of cytomegalovirus exposure and HLA in healthy donors. CDR1 and CDR2 (germline): SGHNT, YYREEE (reference sequence). Germline trimming cut 3 bases from V and 6 bases from J; bases unmatched to any gene: 12. The CDR3 has 15 residues. Use of 60 Vbeta and 13 Jbeta primers characterized the PCR. Generated by immunoSEQ multiplex PCR, the TCRdb table keeps only in-frame clones and is missing some. The sample carries around 170,000 clones, just under 80% recorded once. Sequenced sample: PBMCs. The chain joins TRBV5-4 to TRBJ2-7; 7 bases map to TRBD2. The sequence was obtained from a woman aged 50 to 60 in good health and CMV-seropositive. In DNA, the CDR3 is TGTGCCAGCAGCTCCGAATTAGCGGGCCGGGGCGAGCAGTACTTC. Encoded protein: CASSSELAGRGEQYF.